In its sample, the clone carrying this TCR beta chain was seen a few times. Its target is unknown. For CDR3 and TCR beta VDJ profiling, genomic DNA was the template used. TCRdb itself ran the reads through MiXCR, one entry per CDR3 protein. Among fewer than 150,000 distinct CDR3 sequences, roughly 50% were seen once, and the ten largest hold 2.5%. The data belong to a study of CD8+CD57+ T cells in acquired aplastic anemia. Looking at the study overall: Isolated CD4+ and CD8+ cells, once sorted, yielded DNA averaging roughly 3 ug. Reads per healthy sample averaged around 9.9 million (CD4+) and some 11 million (CD8+).

General study points: Statistical testing detected no significant gap in CD8+ Simpson's diversity between patients and controls. Patients and controls shared around 30 CD8+ CDR3 sequences.

The CDR3 extends over 13 amino acids. Unmatched junction bases numbered 3, after V lost 8 bases and J lost 3 bases. Germline V gives CDR1 MNHNS, CDR2 SASEGT. The sequenced material came from sorted CD4+, CD8+, or CD8+CD57+ T cells (not recorded which) from PBMCs. The chain has TRBV6-1 and TRBJ2-2; the match to TRBD2 covers 7 bases. This TCR was sampled from a human donor in good health, serving as a control. CDR3 DNA: TGTGCCAGCGGAGCGGGATACACCGGGGAGCTGTTTTTT. Its protein is CASGAGYTGELFF.